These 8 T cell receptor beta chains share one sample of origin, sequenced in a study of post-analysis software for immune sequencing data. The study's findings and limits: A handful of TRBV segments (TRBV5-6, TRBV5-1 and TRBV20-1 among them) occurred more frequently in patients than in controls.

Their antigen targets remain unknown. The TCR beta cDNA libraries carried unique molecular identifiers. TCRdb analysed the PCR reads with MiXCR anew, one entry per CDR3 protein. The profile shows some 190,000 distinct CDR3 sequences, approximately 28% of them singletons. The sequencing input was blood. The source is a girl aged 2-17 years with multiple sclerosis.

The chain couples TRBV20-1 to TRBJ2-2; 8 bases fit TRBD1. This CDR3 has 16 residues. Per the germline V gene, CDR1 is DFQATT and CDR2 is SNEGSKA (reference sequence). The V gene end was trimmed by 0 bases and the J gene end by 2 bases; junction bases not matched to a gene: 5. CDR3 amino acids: CSARDSTGGNTGELFF. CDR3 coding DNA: TGCAGTGCTAGAGATTCAACAGGGGGAAACACCGGGGAGCTGTTTTTT.

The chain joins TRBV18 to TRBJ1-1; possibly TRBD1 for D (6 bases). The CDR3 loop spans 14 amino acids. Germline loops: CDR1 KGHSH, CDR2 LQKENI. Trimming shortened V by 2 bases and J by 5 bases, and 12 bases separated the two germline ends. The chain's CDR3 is CASSPSWQGTEAFF. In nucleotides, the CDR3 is TGTGCCAGCTCACCATCGTGGCAGGGGACTGAAGCTTTCTTT.

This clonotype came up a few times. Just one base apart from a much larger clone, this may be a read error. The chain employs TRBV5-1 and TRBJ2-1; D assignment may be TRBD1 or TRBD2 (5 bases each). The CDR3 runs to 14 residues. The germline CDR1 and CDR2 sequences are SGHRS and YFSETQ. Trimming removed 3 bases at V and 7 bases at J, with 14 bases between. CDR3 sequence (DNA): TGCGCCAGCAGCTGGGACGTCAGGGCGAATGAGCAGTTCTTC. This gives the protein CASSWDVRANEQFF. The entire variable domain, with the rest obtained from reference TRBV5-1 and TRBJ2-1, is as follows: KAGVTQTPRYLIKTRGQQVTLSCSPISGHRSVSWYQQTPGQGLQFLFEYFSETQRNKGNFPGRFSGRQFSNSRSEMNVSTLELGDSALYLCASSWDVRANEQFFGPGTRLTVL.

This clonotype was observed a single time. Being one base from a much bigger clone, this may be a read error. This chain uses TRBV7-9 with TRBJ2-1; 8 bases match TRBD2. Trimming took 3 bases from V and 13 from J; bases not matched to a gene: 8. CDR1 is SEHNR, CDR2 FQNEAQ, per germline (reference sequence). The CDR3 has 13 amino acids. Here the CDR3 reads CASSFGGGETQFF. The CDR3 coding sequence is TGTGCCAGCAGCTTCGGGGGGGGAGAGACCCAGTTCTTC.

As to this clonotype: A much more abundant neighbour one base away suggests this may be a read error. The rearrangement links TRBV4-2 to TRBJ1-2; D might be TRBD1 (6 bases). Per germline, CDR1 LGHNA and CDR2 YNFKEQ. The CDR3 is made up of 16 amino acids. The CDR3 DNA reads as TGTGTCAGCAGTCATCAAATGACAGGCCCTAACTATGGCTACACCTTC. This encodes CVSSHQMTGPNYGYTF.

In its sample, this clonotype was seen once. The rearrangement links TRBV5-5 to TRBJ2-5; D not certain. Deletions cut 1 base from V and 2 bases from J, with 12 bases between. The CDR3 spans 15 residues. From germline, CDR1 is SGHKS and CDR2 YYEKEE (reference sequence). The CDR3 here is CASSLFGPYQETQYF. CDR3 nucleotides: TGTGCCAGCAGCTTGTTTGGGCCATATCAAGAGACCCAGTACTTC.

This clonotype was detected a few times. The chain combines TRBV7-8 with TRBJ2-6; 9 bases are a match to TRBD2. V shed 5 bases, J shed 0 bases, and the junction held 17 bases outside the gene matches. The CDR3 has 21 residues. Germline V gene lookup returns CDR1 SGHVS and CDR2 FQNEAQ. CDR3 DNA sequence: TGTGCCAGCAGCGTCGCCCGGTTTTTAGCGGGGGCCCTCTCTGGGGCCAACGTCCTGACTTTC. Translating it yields CASSVARFLAGALSGANVLTF.

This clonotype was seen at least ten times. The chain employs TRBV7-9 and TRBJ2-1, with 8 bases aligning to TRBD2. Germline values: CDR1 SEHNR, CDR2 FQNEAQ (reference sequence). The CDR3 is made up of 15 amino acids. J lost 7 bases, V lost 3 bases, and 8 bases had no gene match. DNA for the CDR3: TGTGCCAGCAGCTTGCGGGGGGAAATCCTAAATGAGCAGTTCTTC. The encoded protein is CASSLRGEILNEQFF.